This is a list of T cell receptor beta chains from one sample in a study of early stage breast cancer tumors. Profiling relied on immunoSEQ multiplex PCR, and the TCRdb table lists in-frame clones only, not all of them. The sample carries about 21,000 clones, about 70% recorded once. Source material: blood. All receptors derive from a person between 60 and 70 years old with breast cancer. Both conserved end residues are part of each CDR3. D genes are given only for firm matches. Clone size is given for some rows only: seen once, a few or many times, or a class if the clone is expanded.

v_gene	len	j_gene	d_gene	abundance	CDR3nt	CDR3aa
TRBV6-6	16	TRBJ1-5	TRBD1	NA	TGTGCCAGCAGTTGGAAAACAGGGGCCCCGAATCAGCCCCAGCATTTT	CASSWKTGAPNQPQHF
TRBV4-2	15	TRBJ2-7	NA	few	TGTGCCAGCAGCCAAGAGGCGGACTCTTTCTACGAGCAGTACTTC	CASSQEADSFYEQYF
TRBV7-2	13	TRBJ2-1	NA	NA	TGTGCCAGCAGCTTACGGGCCTACAATGAGCAGTTCTTC	CASSLRAYNEQFF
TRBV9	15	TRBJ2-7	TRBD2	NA	TGTGCCAGCAGCGTTACTAGCGGGAGTACCCACGAGCAGTACTTC	CASSVTSGSTHEQYF
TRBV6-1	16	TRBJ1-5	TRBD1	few	TGTGCCAGCAGTGAACAGAGTGGACAGGGGGATCAGCCCCAGCATTTT	CASSEQSGQGDQPQHF
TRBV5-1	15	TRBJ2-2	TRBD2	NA	TGCGCCAGCAGCTGGAGCGGGGCGAACACCGGGGAGCTGTTTTTT	CASSWSGANTGELFF
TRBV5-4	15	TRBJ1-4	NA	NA	TGTGCCAGCAGCTTGGCAGGCAGAGCGAATGAAAAACTGTTTTTT	CASSLAGRANEKLFF
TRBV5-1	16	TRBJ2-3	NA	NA	TGCGCCAGCAGCTTGGGTAGCTTTAAAAACACAGATACGCAGTATTTT	CASSLGSFKNTDTQYF
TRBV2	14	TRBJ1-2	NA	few	TGTGCCAGCATTGTTGGTTGGGGGTTCTATGGCTACACCTTC	CASIVGWGFYGYTF
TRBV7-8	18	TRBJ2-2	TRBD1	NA	TGTGCCAGCAGCCGGTGGGGCCCGGGACAGGGTTTCACCGGGGAGCTGTTTTTT	CASSRWGPGQGFTGELFF
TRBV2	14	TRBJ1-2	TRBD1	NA	TGTGCCGGATTACCGGGACAGCCTAACTATGACTACACCTTC	CAGLPGQPNYDYTF
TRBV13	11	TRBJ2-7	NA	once	TGTGCCAGCAGCGGGGAAGGGGAGCAGTACTTC	CASSGEGEQYF
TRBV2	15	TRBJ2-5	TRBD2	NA	TGTGCCAGCAGGGTAGAAGGTGGGGGGGAAGAGACCCAGTACTTC	CASRVEGGGEETQYF
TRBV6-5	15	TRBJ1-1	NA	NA	TGTGCCAGCAGTTACTCGAGACGGGGGAACACTGAAGCTTTCTTT	CASSYSRRGNTEAFF
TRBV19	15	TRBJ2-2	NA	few	TGTGCCAGAGCCACTAATCGGGGGAACACCGGGGAGCTGTTTTTT	CARATNRGNTGELFF
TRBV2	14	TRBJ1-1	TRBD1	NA	TGTGCCAGCAGTGACAGGGGGCCGTACACTGAAGCTTTCTTT	CASSDRGPYTEAFF
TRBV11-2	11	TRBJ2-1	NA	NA	TGTGCCAGCAGCTTAGCCAATGAGCAGTTCTTC	CASSLANEQFF
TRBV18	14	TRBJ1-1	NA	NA	TGTGCCAGCTCACCCCAAGGGTCGGGGTTTGAAGCTTTCTTT	CASSPQGSGFEAFF
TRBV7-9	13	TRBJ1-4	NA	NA	TGTGCCAGCAGCCAAAACGGGTTTGAAAAACTGTTTTTT	CASSQNGFEKLFF
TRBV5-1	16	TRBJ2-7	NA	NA	TGCGCCAGCAGCTTGGAGGCTGGACTCCCGACCAACGAGCAGTACTTC	CASSLEAGLPTNEQYF
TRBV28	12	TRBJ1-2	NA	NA	TGTGCCAGCAGTTGGACCTCGGGAGGCTACACCTTC	CASSWTSGGYTF
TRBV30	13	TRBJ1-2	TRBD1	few	TGTGCCTGGAGTAACAGGGGGTTCTATGGCTACACCTTC	CAWSNRGFYGYTF
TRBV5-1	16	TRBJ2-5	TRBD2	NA	TGCGCCAGCAGCTTGGGACTAGCGGGAGGGGGAGAGACCCAGTACTTC	CASSLGLAGGGETQYF
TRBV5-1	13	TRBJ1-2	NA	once	TGCGCCAGCAGCTTGGCGGGTTTCGAGGGCTACACCTTC	CASSLAGFEGYTF
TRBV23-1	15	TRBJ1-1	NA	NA	TGCGCCAGCAGTCAATCGTTGGGCATTCACACTGAAGCTTTCTTT	CASSQSLGIHTEAFF
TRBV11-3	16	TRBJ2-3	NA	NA	TGTGCCAGCAGCTTCGAAACCGCCCTGTCAGCAGATACGCAGTATTTT	CASSFETALSADTQYF
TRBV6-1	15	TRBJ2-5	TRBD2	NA	TGTGCCAGCAGGGGGTCGATTGCGGGGGGAGAGACCCAGTACTTC	CASRGSIAGGETQYF
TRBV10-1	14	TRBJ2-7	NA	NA	TGCGCCAGCCTGATATGCGATAGCTCCTACGAGCAGTACTTC	CASLICDSSYEQYF
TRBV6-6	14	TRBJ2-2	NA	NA	TGTGCCAGCAGTACGGCCGGGAGTACCGGGGAGCTGTTTTTT	CASSTAGSTGELFF
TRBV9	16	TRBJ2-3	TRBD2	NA	TGTGCCAGCAGCGTAGAAGGACTAGTCGAGACAGATACGCAGTATTTT	CASSVEGLVETDTQYF
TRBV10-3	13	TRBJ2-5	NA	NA	TGTGCCATCAGTGAAGCAAGTCAAGAGACCCAGTACTTC	CAISEASQETQYF
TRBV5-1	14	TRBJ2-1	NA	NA	TGCGCCAGCAGCGTGAGGGTATCGGCGAATGAGCAGTTCTTC	CASSVRVSANEQFF
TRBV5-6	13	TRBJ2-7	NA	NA	TGTGCCAGCAGCCCCACAGGATCCTACGAGCAGTACTTC	CASSPTGSYEQYF
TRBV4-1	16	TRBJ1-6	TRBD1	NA	TGCGCCAGCAGCCAAGATGACAGGGGGTCAGGATCACCCCTCCACTTT	CASSQDDRGSGSPLHF
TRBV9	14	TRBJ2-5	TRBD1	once	TGTGCCAGCAGCGATGGACAGGGGGCAGGGACCCAGTACTTC	CASSDGQGAGTQYF
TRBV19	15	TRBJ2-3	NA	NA	TGTGCCAGTAGTATTGGAGCGTATAGCACAGATACGCAGTATTTT	CASSIGAYSTDTQYF
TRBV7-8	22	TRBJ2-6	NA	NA	TGTGCCAGCAGCCCCCTATCGTGGGTCGGGTTAAGATTAAACTCTGGGGCCAACGTCCTGACTTTC	CASSPLSWVGLRLNSGANVLTF
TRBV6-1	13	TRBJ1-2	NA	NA	TGTGCCAGCAGTGAAAGCGGGACATATGGCTACACCTTC	CASSESGTYGYTF
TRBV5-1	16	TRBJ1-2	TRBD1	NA	TGCGCCAGCAGCTTAACCCCGGGACAGGGATATTATGGCTACACCTTC	CASSLTPGQGYYGYTF
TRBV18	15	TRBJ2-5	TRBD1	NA	TGTGCCAGCTCACCAGCGTTGACAGGGCGAGAGACCCAGTACTTC	CASSPALTGRETQYF
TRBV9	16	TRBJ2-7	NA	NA	TGTGCCAGCAGCTCGGGGGTCGGCGGGTCTGCCTACGAGCAGTACTTC	CASSSGVGGSAYEQYF
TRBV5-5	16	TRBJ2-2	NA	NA	TGTGCCAGCAGCCCGGTACGAATGGCGAACACCGGGGAGCTGTTTTTT	CASSPVRMANTGELFF
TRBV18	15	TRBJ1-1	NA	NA	TGTGCCAGCTCACCAGTTGGCGGGGGTACCCTGGGAGCTTTCTTT	CASSPVGGGTLGAFF
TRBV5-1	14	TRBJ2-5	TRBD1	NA	TGCGCCAGCAACCCGGGACAGGGGTCGGAGACCCAGTACTTC	CASNPGQGSETQYF
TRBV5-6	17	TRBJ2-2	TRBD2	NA	TGTGCCAGCAGCTTGCCTAGCGGGAGGGCCACCACCGGGGAGCTGTTTTTT	CASSLPSGRATTGELFF
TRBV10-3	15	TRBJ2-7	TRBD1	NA	TGTGCCAACGCCGTCGGGACAGGGAAGGCCTACGAGCAGTACTTC	CANAVGTGKAYEQYF
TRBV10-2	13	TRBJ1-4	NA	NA	TGCGCCAGCAGTGACCTTGGGGTTGAAAAACTGTTTTTT	CASSDLGVEKLFF
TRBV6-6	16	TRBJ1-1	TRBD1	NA	TGTGCCAGCAGTTACTCGCCGGGACAGGGGAACACTGAAGCTTTCTTT	CASSYSPGQGNTEAFF
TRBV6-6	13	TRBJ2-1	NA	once	TGTGCCAGCAGTGCCTCCGGTGACAATGAGCAGTTCTTC	CASSASGDNEQFF
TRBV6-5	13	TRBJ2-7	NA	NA	TGTGCCAGCAGTTACACCCCAGGATACGAGCAGTACTTC	CASSYTPGYEQYF
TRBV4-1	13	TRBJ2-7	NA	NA	TGCGCCAGCAGCCAACAGGTCCAGGGCGAGCAGTACTTC	CASSQQVQGEQYF
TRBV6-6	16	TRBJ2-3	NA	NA	TGTGCCAGCAGTTACTCGAGAAGATCAGACACAGATACGCGGTATTTT	CASSYSRRSDTDTRYF
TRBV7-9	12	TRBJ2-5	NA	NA	TGTGCCAGCAGCTTAGCCCCCGAGACCCAGTACTTC	CASSLAPETQYF
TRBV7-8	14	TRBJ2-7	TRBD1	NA	TGTGCCAGCAGCACGACAGGGACGTTTTACGAGCAGTACTTC	CASSTTGTFYEQYF
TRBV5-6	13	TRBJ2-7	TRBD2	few	TGTGCCAGCAGTTCGGGGGGTTGGTACGAGCAGTACTTC	CASSSGGWYEQYF